This T cell receptor (beta chain) was sequenced during a study of T-cell reconstitution after alpha-beta-depleted transplantation in children. The V end was cut by 0 bases, the J end by 8 bases, with 12 bases between. There are 15 residues in the CDR3. The germline CDR1 and CDR2 sequences are SGDLS and YYNGEE. Unique molecular identifiers were used to barcode this TCRbeta library. Via MiXCR, TCRdb re-called the PCR reads, giving one row per CDR3 protein. The sample lists some 590,000 distinct CDR3 sequences, more than 9% occurring once. The material sequenced was PBMCs from the stem cell graft donor, taken from the stem cell graft. The origin of this receptor is a human donor who donated a stem cell graft to a child with acute myeloid leukemia. V and J are TRBV9 and TRBJ1-6, with TRBD1 as a possible D gene (5 bases). The CDR3 sequence: CASSVEGFGYSPLHF. The DNA for the CDR3 is TGTGCCAGCAGCGTAGAGGGGTTTGGTTATTCACCCCTCCACTTT.